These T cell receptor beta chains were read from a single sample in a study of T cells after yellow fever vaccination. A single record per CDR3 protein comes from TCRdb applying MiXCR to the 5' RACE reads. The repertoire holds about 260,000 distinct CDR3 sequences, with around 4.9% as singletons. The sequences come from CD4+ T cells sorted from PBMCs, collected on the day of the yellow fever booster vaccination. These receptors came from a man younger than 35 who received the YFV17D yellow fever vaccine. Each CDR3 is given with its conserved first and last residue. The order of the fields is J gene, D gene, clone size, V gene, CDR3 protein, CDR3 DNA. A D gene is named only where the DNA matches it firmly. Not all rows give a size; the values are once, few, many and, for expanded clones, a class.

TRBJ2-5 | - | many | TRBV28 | CASAGQRTQYF | TGTGCCAGCGCAGGGCAGAGGACCCAGTACTTC
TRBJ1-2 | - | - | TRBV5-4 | CASSLSAGDNYGYTF | TGTGCCAGCAGCTTGTCCGCGGGAGATAACTATGGCTACACCTTC
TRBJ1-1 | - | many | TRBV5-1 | CASSFGGYTEAFF | TGCGCCAGCAGCTTCGGTGGATACACTGAAGCTTTCTTT
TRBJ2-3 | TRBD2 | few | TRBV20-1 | CSASGLAGLGTDTQYF | TGCAGTGCTAGTGGACTAGCGGGGTTGGGCACAGATACGCAGTATTTT
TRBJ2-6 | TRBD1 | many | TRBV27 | CASSWDSRGANVLTF | TGTGCCAGCAGTTGGGACAGCCGTGGGGCCAACGTCCTGACTTTC
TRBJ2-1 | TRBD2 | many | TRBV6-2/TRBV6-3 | CASSYDGGMNNEQFF | TGTGCCAGCAGTTACGACGGGGGGATGAACAATGAGCAGTTCTTC
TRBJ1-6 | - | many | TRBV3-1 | CASSHAGYNSPLHF | TGTGCCAGCAGCCATGCGGGCTATAATTCACCCCTCCACTTT
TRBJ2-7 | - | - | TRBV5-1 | CASGRSADRPYEQYF | TGCGCCAGCGGGAGGTCGGCAGACCGTCCGTACGAGCAGTACTTC
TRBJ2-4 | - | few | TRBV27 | CASSPRQLAKNIQYF | TGTGCCAGCAGCCCACGACAGTTAGCCAAAAACATTCAGTACTTC
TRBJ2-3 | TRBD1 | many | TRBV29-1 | CSGSTGTTDTQYF | TGCAGCGGTTCGACAGGGACCACAGATACGCAGTATTTT
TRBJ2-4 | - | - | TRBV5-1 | CASSLESRRGIQYF | TGCGCCAGCAGCTTGGAAAGTCGCCGAGGGATTCAGTACTTC
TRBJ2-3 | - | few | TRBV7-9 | CASSRTPPGYTDTQYF | TGTGCCAGCAGCCGCACCCCACCGGGATACACAGATACGCAGTATTTT
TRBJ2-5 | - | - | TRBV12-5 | CASGRGGGETQYF | TGTGCTAGTGGGAGGGGTGGAGGAGAGACCCAGTACTTC
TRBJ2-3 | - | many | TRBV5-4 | CASSLEIVGSWDTQYF | TGTGCCAGCAGCTTGGAAATCGTAGGATCGTGGGATACGCAGTATTTT
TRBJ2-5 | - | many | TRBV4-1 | CASSHIGGETQYF | TGCGCCAGCAGCCACATTGGGGGAGAGACCCAGTACTTC
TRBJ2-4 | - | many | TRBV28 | CASSPGDLAKNIQYF | TGTGCCAGCAGTCCAGGGGATCTAGCCAAAAACATTCAGTACTTC
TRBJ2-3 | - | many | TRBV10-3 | CAISESADTQYF | TGTGCCATCAGTGAGTCAGCAGATACGCAGTATTTT
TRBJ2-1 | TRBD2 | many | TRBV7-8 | CASSFQLAGGVEQFF | TGTGCCAGCAGCTTCCAACTAGCGGGGGGGGTTGAGCAGTTCTTC
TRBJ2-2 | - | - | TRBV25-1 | CASQRGTTGELFF | TGTGCCAGCCAGAGAGGGACCACCGGGGAGCTGTTTTTT
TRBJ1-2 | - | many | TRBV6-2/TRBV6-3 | CASSQPQVGYTF | TGTGCCAGCAGTCAACCCCAGGTCGGCTACACCTTC
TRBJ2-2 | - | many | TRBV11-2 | CASSFRTQGTGELFF | TGTGCCAGCAGCTTCAGGACCCAGGGCACCGGGGAGCTGTTTTTT
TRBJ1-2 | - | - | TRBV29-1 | CSVEGGSGFYGYTF | TGCAGCGTTGAAGGGGGCAGCGGGTTCTATGGCTACACCTTC
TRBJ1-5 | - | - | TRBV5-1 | CASSLAVDQPQHF | TGCGCCAGCAGCTTGGCCGTGGATCAGCCCCAGCATTTT
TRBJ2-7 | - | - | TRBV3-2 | CASSPPPEGHSYEQYF | TGTGCCAGCAGCCCGCCCCCGGAGGGGCATTCCTACGAGCAGTACTTC
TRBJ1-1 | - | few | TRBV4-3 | CASSQDARRGTEAFF | TGCGCCAGCAGCCAAGATGCGCGGAGGGGCACTGAAGCTTTCTTT
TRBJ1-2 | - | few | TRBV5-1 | CASSPGEFGYGYTF | TGCGCCAGCAGCCCTGGAGAGTTCGGCTATGGCTACACCTTC
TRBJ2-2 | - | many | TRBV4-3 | CASSQEWGFLAGELFF | TGCGCCAGCAGCCAAGAGTGGGGTTTCTTGGCCGGGGAGCTGTTTTTT
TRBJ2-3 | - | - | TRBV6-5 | CASSYGSSTDTQYF | TGTGCCAGCAGTTATGGCAGCTCCACAGATACGCAGTATTTT
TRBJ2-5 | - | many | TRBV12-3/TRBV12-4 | CASSFLQRETQYF | TGTGCCAGCAGTTTCTTACAGAGGGAGACCCAGTACTTC
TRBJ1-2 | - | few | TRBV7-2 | CASSSPWGRLSDYGYTF | TGTGCCAGCAGCTCCCCGTGGGGGAGGTTATCGGACTATGGCTACACCTTC
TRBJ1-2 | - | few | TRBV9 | CASSVARGYGYTF | TGTGCCAGCAGCGTAGCCAGGGGCTATGGCTACACCTTC